What follows is one T cell receptor (beta chain) and its context. Its target is not known. Just one base apart from a much larger clone, this may be a read error. V trimming: 4 bases; J trimming: 3 bases; junction bases outside the gene matches: 6. This CDR3 contains 14 residues. Germline assignment: CDR1 SGDLS and CDR2 YYNGEE. Generation of TCR cDNA used 5'RACE template switching (which added a universal primer site and UMIs). Via MiXCR, TCRdb re-called the 5' RACE reads, giving one row per CDR3 protein. Among fewer than 150,000 distinct CDR3 sequences, about 7.7% were seen once, and the ten largest hold around 0.73%. The sample comes from a study of T cells after yellow fever vaccination. The study, taken as a whole, reports: Though it reached lower strength, the secondary response hit its peak faster, day 5 versus 15. Abundant bulk-population clonotypes could contaminate the FACS-sorted repertoires.

The origin of this receptor is a man aged 25-45 years who received the YFV17D yellow fever vaccine. Sample: CD4+ T cells sorted from PBMCs, taken 5 days after the yellow fever booster vaccination. This chain uses TRBV9 with TRBJ2-5, with 7 bases aligning to TRBD2. The DNA of the CDR3 is TGTGCCAGCAGCACTACTAGCGAGAAAGAGACCCAGTACTTC. Its translation: CASSTTSEKETQYF.